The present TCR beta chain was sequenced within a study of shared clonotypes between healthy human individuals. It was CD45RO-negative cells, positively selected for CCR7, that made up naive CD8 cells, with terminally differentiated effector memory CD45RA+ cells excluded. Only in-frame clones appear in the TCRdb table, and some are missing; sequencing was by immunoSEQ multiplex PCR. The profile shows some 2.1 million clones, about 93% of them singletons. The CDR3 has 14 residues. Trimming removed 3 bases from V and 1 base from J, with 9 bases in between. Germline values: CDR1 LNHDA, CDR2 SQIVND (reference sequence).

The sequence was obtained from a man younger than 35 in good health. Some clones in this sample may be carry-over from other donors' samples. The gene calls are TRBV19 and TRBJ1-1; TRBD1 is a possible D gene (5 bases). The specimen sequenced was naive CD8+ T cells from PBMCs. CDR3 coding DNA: TGTGCCAGTAGTATGGCAGGGTCGAACACTGAAGCTTTCTTT. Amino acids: CASSMAGSNTEAFF.